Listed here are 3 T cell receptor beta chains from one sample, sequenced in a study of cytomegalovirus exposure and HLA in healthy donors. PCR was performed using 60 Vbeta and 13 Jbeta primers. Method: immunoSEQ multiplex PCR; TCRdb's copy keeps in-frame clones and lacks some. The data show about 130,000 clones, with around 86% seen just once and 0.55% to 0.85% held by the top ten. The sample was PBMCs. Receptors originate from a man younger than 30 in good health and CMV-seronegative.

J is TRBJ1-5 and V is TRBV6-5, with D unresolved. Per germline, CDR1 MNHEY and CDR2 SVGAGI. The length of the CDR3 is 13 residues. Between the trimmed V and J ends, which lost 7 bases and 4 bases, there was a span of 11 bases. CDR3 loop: CASTPEYNQPQHF. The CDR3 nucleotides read TGTGCCAGCACCCCTGAGTATAATCAGCCCCAGCATTTT.

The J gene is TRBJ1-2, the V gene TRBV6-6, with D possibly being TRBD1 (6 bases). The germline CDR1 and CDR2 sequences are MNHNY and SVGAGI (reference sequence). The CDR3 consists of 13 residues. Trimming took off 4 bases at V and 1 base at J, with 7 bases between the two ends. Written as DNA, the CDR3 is TGTGCCAGCAGTTTGGACAGTAACTATGGCTACACCTTC. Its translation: CASSLDSNYGYTF.

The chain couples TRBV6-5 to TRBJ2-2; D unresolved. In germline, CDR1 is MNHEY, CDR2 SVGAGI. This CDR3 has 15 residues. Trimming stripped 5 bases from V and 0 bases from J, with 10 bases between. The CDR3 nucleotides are TGTGCCAGCAGTCCAACAGCTTCGAACACCGGGGAGCTGTTTTTT. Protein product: CASSPTASNTGELFF.